This TCR beta chain comes out of a study of blood T cell repertoires in COVID-19. Looking at the study overall: Sample material is recorded as cDNA or gDNA derived from T cells, B-cell-depleted T cells, or PBMCs.

Recruitment covered over 20 US areas and drew participants whose ages spanned about 18 to 100 years. Cohorts were determined from participant-reported clinical history. From germline, CDR1 is KGHDR and CDR2 SFDVKD. This CDR3 has 15 amino acids. V trimming: 3 bases; J trimming: 3 bases; junction bases outside the gene matches: 4. Original data processing: Nucleated cell counts were estimated from reference gene primer amplification. Measured with immunoSEQ multiplex PCR; TCRdb has only the in-frame clones, and not every one. From that table come the V and J calls and clone size; the DNA was used to work out D and trimming. The sample holds more than 200,000 clones, 70% to 90% seen once.

This TCR came from a woman aged 45-65 years who had recovered from COVID-19. The sequenced sample was PBMCs or T cells enriched from blood (not recorded which). V usage is TRBV24-1 and J usage is TRBJ2-3, with 8 bases fitting TRBD2. The CDR3 region is CATSDSGSGTDTQYF. In DNA form, the CDR3 reads TGTGCCACCAGTGATAGCGGGAGTGGAACAGATACGCAGTATTTT.